This T cell receptor (beta chain) was sequenced for a study of blood T cell repertoires in COVID-19. Overall study: Spain, Italy and the United States supplied samples that represented acute and convalescent COVID-19. PBMCs, B-cell-depleted T cells, or T cells were the source of the cDNA or gDNA that made up the material.

CDR3 length equals 16 residues. Germline CDR1 LGHDT, CDR2 YNNKEL (reference sequence). V was shortened by 5 bases and J by 6 bases, with 20 bases between the two germline ends. In the source study's methods: Reference gene primer amplification gave estimated nucleated cell counts. The repertoire was sequenced with immunoSEQ multiplex PCR; TCRdb's copy has only in-frame clones and lacks some. V and J calls and clone size come straight from that table; D and trimming were deduced from the DNA. The sample lists under 250,000 clones, around 86% occurring once. This chain uses TRBV3-1 (or the pseudogene TRBV3-2) with TRBJ2-1; D is possibly TRBD1 (6 bases). The receptor was isolated from a man aged 55-75 years who had recovered from COVID-19. The sample taken for sequencing was peripheral blood. CDR3 bases: TGTGCCAGCAGCGCCAAAATCCTATTAGGGGGCAATGAGCAGTTCTTC. Its translation: CASSAKILLGGNEQFF.